Below are 6 T cell receptor beta chains sequenced from a single sample in a study of blood T cells in healthy people across ages. It was with a sample-barcoded 5' primer and a J-beta primer mix that a second PCR of about 6 to 11 cycles was run. MiXCR, applied by TCRdb to the 5' RACE reads, yields one record per CDR3 protein. The repertoire consists of 650,000 to 1,000,000 distinct CDR3 sequences, with less than 60% occurring once and the leading ten covering around 18%. The sample consisted of blood. The receptors derive from a man older than 75 in good health.

The table lists this clonotype with many counts. CDR3 sequence reads: CASSQSYRGETQYF. The CDR3 DNA reads as TGTGCCAGCAGCCAAAGTTACAGGGGGGAGACCCAGTACTTC. The V and J genes are TRBV4-2 and TRBJ2-5, with 8 bases that match TRBD1. Trimming removed 2 bases from V and 5 bases from J; junction bases left unmatched: 4. The CDR3 has 14 amino acids. The V gene's germline CDR1 is LGHNA and CDR2 YNFKEQ.

As to this clonotype: At one end, the junction sequence differs from germline, possibly due to a read error. The genes are TRBV27 and TRBJ2-7; D call uncertain. The CDR3 spans 15 residues. Germline V gene data show CDR1 as MNHEY and CDR2 as SMNVEV (reference sequence). CDR3 region: CASSFGRQFSDEQYF. The CDR3 DNA reads TGTGCCAGCAGTTTCGGCAGGCAATTCTCCGACGAGCAGTACTTC.

CDR3 in DNA: TGCAGCGTTGAGAGAGGCGGACCGCACAGATACGCGTATTTT. It specifies CSVERGGPHRYAYF. The chain employs TRBV29-1 and TRBJ2-3; D is uncertain. CDR3 length: 14 amino acids. The V gene's germline CDR1 is SQVTM and CDR2 ANQGSEA. Deletions cut 3 bases from V and 14 bases from J, with 24 bases between.

The V call is TRBV27, the J call TRBJ2-7; 9 nucleotides agree with TRBD2. Trimming cost V 5 bases and J 1 base; bases outside gene matches: 6. The CDR3 is 15 amino acids. CDR1 and CDR2 (germline): MNHEY, SMNVEV (reference sequence). The chain's CDR3 is CASSLYSGGSYEQYF. The DNA for the CDR3 is TGTGCCAGCAGTCTATACAGCGGGGGGTCCTACGAGCAGTACTTC.

The chain carries TRBV4-1 and TRBJ1-2; possibly TRBD1 for D (5 bases). V lost 2 bases, J lost 4 bases, and 17 bases lay in between. This CDR3 has 16 amino acids. In germline, CDR1 is MGHRA, CDR2 YSYEKL. The CDR3 sequence is CASSQYWAGGGYGYTF. In DNA form, the CDR3 reads TGCGCCAGCAGCCAATATTGGGCAGGCGGGGGCTATGGCTACACCTTC.

The V and J genes are TRBV5-1 and TRBJ2-1; TRBD1 matches at 11 bases. CDR1 SGHRS and CDR2 YFSETQ come from the germline V gene. Unmatched junction bases numbered 9, after V lost 6 bases and J lost 7 bases. CDR3 length: 15 amino acids. As DNA, the CDR3 is TGCGCCAGCACCCGGACAGGGGGCCAGTGGAATGAGCAGTTCTTC. It translates to CASTRTGGQWNEQFF.